This T cell receptor (beta chain) was identified during a study of shared clonotypes between healthy human individuals. Several immunoSEQ plates received, in even portions, the genomic DNA of each subset. The repertoire was sequenced with immunoSEQ multiplex PCR; TCRdb's copy has only in-frame clones and lacks some. The table shows roughly 500,000 clones, with less than 80% occurring only once. This CDR3 has 14 residues. The germline V gene encodes CDR1 MNHEY and CDR2 SVGAGI. The V segment lost 4 bases and the J segment 5 bases; nucleotides outside the gene matches: 4. The chain employs TRBV6-5 and TRBJ2-5, with 10 bases identical to TRBD1. The clonotype comes from a woman aged 40 to 50 in good health. Some clones in this sample may be carry-over from other donors' samples. What was sequenced was PBMCs. The CDR3 loop reads CASSLTGGRETQYF. The CDR3 DNA is TGTGCCAGCAGTTTGACAGGGGGCAGGGAGACCCAGTACTTC.